The 16 T cell receptor beta chains listed next were all sequenced from one sample in a study of radiotherapy plus CTLA-4 blockade in lung cancer. Generated by immunoSEQ multiplex PCR, the TCRdb table keeps only in-frame clones and is missing some. The sample holds tens of thousands of clones, more than 75% seen once. The material was peripheral blood, obtained from a patient treated with radiotherapy plus ipilimumab. These receptors all stem from a human donor with non-small cell lung cancer that progressed on radiotherapy plus ipilimumab.

This clone was counted a single time. V is TRBV28 and J is TRBJ2-7; D unresolved. This CDR3 contains 18 residues. V gave up 6 bases and J gave up 3 bases, with 27 bases separating them. CDR1 and CDR2 from the germline V gene are MDHEN and SYDVKM. CDR3 protein: CASSPILPEQPENYEQYF. CDR3 in DNA: TGTGCCAGCAGCCCGATCCTTCCGGAACAACCCGAGAACTACGAGCAGTACTTC.

The chain carries TRBV6-1 and TRBJ2-5; possibly TRBD1 for D (5 bases). The CDR3 spans 13 residues. The V gene's germline CDR1 is MNHNS and CDR2 SASEGT. The ends were cut back, 3 bases at V and 5 bases at J, with 10 bases in the middle. This CDR3 is CASSDRVGETQYF. DNA for the CDR3: TGTGCCAGCAGTGACAGGGTCGGGGAGACCCAGTACTTC.

The chain joins TRBV5-6 to TRBJ2-7, with TRBD2 as a possible D gene (5 bases). Deletions cut 4 bases from V and 3 bases from J, with 11 bases between. Germline V gene sequence: CDR1 SGHDT, CDR2 YYEEEE. This CDR3 comprises 13 residues. CDR3 coding DNA: TGTGCCAGCAGCGCCTCGGGAAGCTACGAGCAGTACTTC. It codes for CASSASGSYEQYF.

In this sample, this clone turned up a few times. The chain couples TRBV7-2 to TRBJ2-1; 9 bases agree with TRBD2. Germline loops: CDR1 SGHTA, CDR2 FQGNSA. V trimming: 5 bases; J trimming: 9 bases; junction bases outside the gene matches: 11. The CDR3 totals 15 residues. The CDR3 DNA reads TGTGCCAGCAGCCCGGGTAGCGGGAGCGGCGGTGAGCAGTTCTTC. Its translation is CASSPGSGSGGEQFF.

V usage is TRBV2 and J usage is TRBJ1-1; D unclear. V lost 7 bases and J lost 8, with 14 bases in between. The germline CDR1 and CDR2 sequences are SNHLY and FYNNEI. The CDR3 extends over 12 amino acids. The CDR3 loop reads CASMETAREAFF. CDR3 DNA sequence: TGTGCCAGCATGGAGACGGCCAGAGAAGCTTTCTTT.

The V and J genes are TRBV5-6 and TRBJ2-7; 11 bases fit TRBD1. Germline V CDR1 and CDR2: SGHDT, YYEEEE. The CDR3 is 16 amino acids. The V and J ends lost 4 bases and 2 bases, in that order; junction bases with no gene match: 8. The CDR3 nucleotides read TGTGCCAGCAGCAGGCCCGGGACAGGGGGAACCTACGAGCAGTACTTC. Translated, it gives CASSRPGTGGTYEQYF.

The rearrangement joins TRBV14 to TRBJ2-7, with TRBD1 as a possible D gene (6 bases). The CDR3 has 12 amino acids. In germline, CDR1 is SGHDN, CDR2 FVKESK. V gave up 8 bases and J gave up 3 bases, with 11 bases separating them. The CDR3 loop reads CASGQMNYEQYF. The DNA for the CDR3 is TGTGCCAGCGGACAGATGAACTACGAGCAGTACTTC. The complete variable domain, with remaining parts taken from reference TRBV14 and TRBJ2-7, reads EAGVTQFPSHSVIEKGQTVTLRCDPISGHDNLYWYRRVMGKEIKFLLHFVKESKQDESGMPNNRFLAERTGGTYSTLKVQPAELEDSGVYFCASGQMNYEQYFGPGTRLTVT.

The V and J genes are TRBV6-5 and TRBJ2-3; no reliable D call. The CDR3 is made up of 14 amino acids. Germline CDR1 MNHEY, CDR2 SVGAGI. V dropped 2 bases and J dropped 6 bases, with 12 bases sitting between them. This CDR3 is CASSYRPRPDTQYF. The CDR3 nucleotides read TGTGCCAGCAGTTACCGCCCGCGACCTGATACGCAGTATTTT.

The gene calls are TRBV6-5 and TRBJ1-1; TRBD1 aligns across 8 bases. V shed 0 bases, J shed 2 bases, and the junction held 2 bases outside the gene matches. Germline CDR1 and CDR2: MNHEY and SVGAGI. This CDR3 spans 15 amino acids. CDR3 sequence: CASSYSQGANTEAFF. CDR3 coding DNA: TGTGCCAGCAGTTACTCGCAGGGGGCCAACACTGAAGCTTTCTTT.

A few counts support this clone. V gene TRBV28 combines with J gene TRBJ2-7; D may be TRBD2 (7 bases). Germline values: CDR1 MDHEN, CDR2 SYDVKM. V was cut by 11 bases and J by 6 bases, with 11 bases left in between. This CDR3 is built from 10 residues. DNA for the CDR3: TGTGCCGGGAGGGGGGGCGAGCAGTACTTC. It encodes CAGRGGEQYF.

V usage is TRBV6-5 and J usage is TRBJ2-7; D is possibly TRBD1 (5 bases). CDR1 and CDR2 from the germline V gene are MNHEY and SVGAGI. CDR3 length: 15 amino acids. V was cut by 6 bases and J by 1 base, with 16 bases left in between. CDR3 nucleotide sequence: TGTGCCAGCAGACCGACCAGGGTGGGGTCCTACGAGCAGTACTTC. Amino acids: CASRPTRVGSYEQYF.

The chain couples TRBV5-1 to TRBJ2-2; D is unresolved. The CDR3 is 13 residues long. V gave up 0 bases and J gave up 7 bases, with 7 bases separating them. Germline V CDR1 and CDR2: SGHRS, YFSETQ. CDR3 residues: CASSLASGGELFF. The CDR3 DNA sequence: TGCGCCAGCAGCTTGGCCTCCGGCGGGGAGCTGTTTTTT.

The chain couples TRBV10-3 to TRBJ2-7; 8 bases match TRBD1. CDR1 is ENHRY and CDR2 is SYGVKD in the germline V gene. V lost 6 bases to trimming and J lost 5 bases; unmatched junction nucleotides: 6. This CDR3 region has 13 residues. CDR3 loop: CAIRGQVINEQYF. The CDR3 nucleotides are TGTGCCATCAGGGGACAGGTGATTAACGAGCAGTACTTC.

This chain connects TRBV28 to TRBJ1-3, with D possibly matching TRBD1 (5 bases). The germline V gene has CDR1 MDHEN and CDR2 SYDVKM. V was shortened by 8 bases and J by 2 bases, with 10 bases between the two germline ends. The CDR3 contains 13 residues. The DNA for the CDR3 is TGTGCCAGCTTACAGGCAGCTGGAAACACCATATATTTT. It encodes CASLQAAGNTIYF.

This clone was picked up many times. A read error is likely here: a far larger clone is one base away. The J gene is TRBJ2-1, the V gene TRBV30; the match to TRBD2 covers 7 bases. The CDR3 has 16 residues. After removal of 4 bases from V and 5 bases from J, the junction contained 14 bases not matched to a gene. Per the germline V gene, CDR1 is GTSNPN and CDR2 is SVGIG (reference sequence). CDR3 DNA sequence: TGTGCCTGGAATTTCGGGGGGAGGGCATCTAACAATGAGCAGTTCTTC. The encoded protein is CAWNFGGRASNNEQFF. The entire variable domain, with the rest obtained from reference TRBV30 and TRBJ2-1, is as follows: SQTIHQWPATLVQPVGSPLSLECTVEGTSNPNLYWYRQAAGRGLQLLFYSVGIGQISSEVPQNLSASRPQDRQFILSSKKLLLSDSGFYLCAWNFGGRASNNEQFFGPGTRLTVL.

This clone occurred a few times. The rearrangement uses TRBV10-1 and TRBJ1-3; no clear D. The germline V gene has CDR1 WNHNN and CDR2 SYGVQD (reference sequence). The CDR3 extends over 13 amino acids. V lost 10 bases to trimming and J lost 0 bases, with 10 bases between them. CDR3 in amino acids: CATQEGSGNTIYF. The CDR3 DNA reads TGCGCCACCCAGGAGGGCTCTGGAAACACCATATATTTT.